This TCR beta chain was identified during a study of blood T cells in healthy people across ages. The overall study: The capture of about one barcoded beta molecule per two T cells was achieved by template switching.

Primers used in a second PCR of roughly 6 to 12 cycles were a sample-barcoded 5' primer and a J-beta primer mix. TCRdb reprocessed the 5' RACE reads via MiXCR and lists one record per CDR3 protein. The table records just over 800,000 distinct CDR3 sequences, less than 80% of them present only once. Trimming shortened V by 1 base and J by 5 bases, and 15 bases separated the two germline ends. The germline gives CDR1 SQVTM, CDR2 ANQGSEA. CDR3 length: 15 residues. The specimen was blood. The sequence was obtained from a man aged 30-40 years in good health. The chain links TRBV29-1 to TRBJ2-1; D gene uncertain. CDR3: CSVEAPGQINNEQFF. For the CDR3, the DNA is TGCAGCGTTGAAGCCCCCGGGCAGATAAACAATGAGCAGTTCTTC.